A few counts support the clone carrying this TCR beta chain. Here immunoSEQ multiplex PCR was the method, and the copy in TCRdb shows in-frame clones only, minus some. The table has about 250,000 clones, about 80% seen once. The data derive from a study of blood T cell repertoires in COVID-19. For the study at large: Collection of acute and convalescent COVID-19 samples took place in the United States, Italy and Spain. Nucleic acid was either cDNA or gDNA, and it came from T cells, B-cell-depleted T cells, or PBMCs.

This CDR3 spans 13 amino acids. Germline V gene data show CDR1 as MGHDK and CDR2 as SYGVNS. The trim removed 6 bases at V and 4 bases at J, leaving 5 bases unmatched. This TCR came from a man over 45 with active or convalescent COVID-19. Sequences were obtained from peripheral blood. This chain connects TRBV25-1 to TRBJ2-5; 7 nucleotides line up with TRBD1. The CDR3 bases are TGTGCCAGCAGCCAGACAGGGAGAGAGACCCAGTACTTC. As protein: CASSQTGRETQYF.